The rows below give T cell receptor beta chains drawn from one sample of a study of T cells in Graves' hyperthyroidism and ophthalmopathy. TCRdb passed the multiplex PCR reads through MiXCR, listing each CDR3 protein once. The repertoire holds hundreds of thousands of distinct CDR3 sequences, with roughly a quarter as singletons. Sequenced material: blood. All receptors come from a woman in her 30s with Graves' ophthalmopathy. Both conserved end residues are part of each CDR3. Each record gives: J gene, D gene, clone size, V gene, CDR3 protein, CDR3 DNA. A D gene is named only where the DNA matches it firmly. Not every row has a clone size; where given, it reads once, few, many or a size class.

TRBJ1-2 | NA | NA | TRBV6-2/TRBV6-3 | CASSYLNYGYTF | TGTGCCAGCAGTTATTTAAACTATGGCTACACCTTC
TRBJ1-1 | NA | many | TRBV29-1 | CSVERRPGRHTEAFF | TGCAGCGTTGAGAGACGCCCGGGACGCCACACTGAAGCTTTCTTT
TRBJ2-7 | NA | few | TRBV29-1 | CSVFTRDLYEQYF | TGCAGCGTTTTCACCCGGGACCTCTACGAGCAGTACTTC
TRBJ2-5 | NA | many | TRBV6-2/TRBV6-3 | CASSSRGQQETQYF | TGTGCCAGCAGTTCCCGGGGGCAGCAAGAGACCCAGTACTTC
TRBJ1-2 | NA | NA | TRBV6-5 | CASSYGQGIPSGYTF | TGTGCCAGCAGTTACGGCCAGGGGATTCCTAGTGGCTACACCTTC
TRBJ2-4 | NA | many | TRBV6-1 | CASSGGSKNIQYF | TGTGCCAGCAGTGGAGGAAGCAAAAACATTCAGTACTTC
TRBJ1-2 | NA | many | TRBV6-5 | CASSFEPSRGYTF | TGTGCCAGCAGTTTCGAACCTTCCCGAGGCTACACCTTC
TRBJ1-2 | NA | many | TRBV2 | CASSVDRGGYTF | TGTGCCAGCAGTGTGGACAGAGGCGGCTACACCTTC
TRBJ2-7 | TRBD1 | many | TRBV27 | CASSFQPFGQGAFDEQYF | TGTGCCAGCAGTTTTCAACCCTTCGGACAGGGGGCGTTCGACGAGCAGTACTTC
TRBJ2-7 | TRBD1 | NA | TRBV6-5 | CASSYRGHSYEQYF | TGTGCCAGCAGTTACAGGGGGCATTCCTACGAGCAGTACTTC
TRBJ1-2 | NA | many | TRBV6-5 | CASSYSWGVRGGYTF | TGTGCCAGCAGTTACTCGTGGGGTGTTCGGGGAGGCTACACCTTC
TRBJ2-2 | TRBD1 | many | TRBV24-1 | CATSDIRYSGTGVNTGELFF | TGTGCCACCAGTGACATCCGATACAGTGGGACAGGGGTGAACACCGGGGAGCTGTTTTTT
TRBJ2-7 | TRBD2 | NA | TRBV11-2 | CASSYPTATSGGGYEQYF | TGTGCCAGCAGCTATCCAACCGCGACTAGCGGGGGGGGGTACGAGCAGTACTTC
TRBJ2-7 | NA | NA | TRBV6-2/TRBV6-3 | CASTPRENSLYEQYF | TGTGCCAGCACCCCGAGAGAGAACTCCCTTTACGAGCAGTACTTC
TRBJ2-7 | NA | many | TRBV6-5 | CASRGGTAGEQYF | TGTGCCAGCAGGGGGGGGACAGCAGGCGAGCAGTACTTC
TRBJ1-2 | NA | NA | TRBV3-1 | CASSQAMQGRGYTF | TGTGCCAGCAGCCAAGCGATGCAGGGAAGAGGCTACACCTTC
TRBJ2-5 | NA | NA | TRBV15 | CATSREGEAETQYF | TGTGCCACCAGCAGAGAGGGGGAGGCGGAGACCCAGTACTTC
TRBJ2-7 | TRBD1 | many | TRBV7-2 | CASSSRQGLYEQYF | TGTGCCAGCAGCTCTCGACAGGGTCTCTACGAGCAGTACTTC
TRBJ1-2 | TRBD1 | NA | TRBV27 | CASSSTRQGNGVGYTF | TGTGCCAGCAGTTCGACCCGACAGGGGAACGGGGTTGGCTACACCTTC
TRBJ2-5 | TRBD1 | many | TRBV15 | CATSSNRGRTETQYF | TGTGCCACCAGCAGCAACAGGGGGCGCACAGAGACCCAGTACTTC
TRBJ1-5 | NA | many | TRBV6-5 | CASSYTSTRGKTQPQHF | TGTGCCAGCAGTTATACATCCACGCGGGGAAAGACACAGCCCCAGCATTTT
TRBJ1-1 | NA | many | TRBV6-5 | CASSYQGLNTEAFF | TGTGCCAGCAGTTACCAGGGCCTGAACACTGAAGCTTTCTTT
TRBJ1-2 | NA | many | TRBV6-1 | CASSVTVLYGYTF | TGTGCCAGCAGTGTGACAGTACTCTATGGCTACACCTTC
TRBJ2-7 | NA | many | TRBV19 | CASSTTGTATYEQYF | TGTGCCAGTAGTACCACTGGGACGGCGACCTACGAGCAGTACTTC
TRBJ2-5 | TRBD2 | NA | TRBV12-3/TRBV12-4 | CASRKLAGVLETQYF | TGTGCCAGCAGGAAACTAGCGGGAGTTCTGGAGACCCAGTACTTC
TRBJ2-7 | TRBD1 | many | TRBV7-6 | CASSRGPLLYEQYF | TGTGCCAGCTCCAGGGGGCCTCTCCTATACGAGCAGTACTTC
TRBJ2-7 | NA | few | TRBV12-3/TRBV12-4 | CASSWGTVYEQYF | TGTGCCAGCAGTTGGGGGACGGTCTACGAGCAGTACTTC
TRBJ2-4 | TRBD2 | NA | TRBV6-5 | CASSYSFGTSGTKNIQYF | TGTGCCAGCAGTTACTCTTTCGGGACTAGCGGGACCAAAAACATTCAGTACTTC